The 11 T cell receptor beta chains below were found in one sample sequenced in a study of OX40 agonist ivuxolimab in advanced cancers. Generated by immunoSEQ multiplex PCR, the TCRdb table keeps only in-frame clones and is missing some. The sample includes roughly 20,000 clones, over 65% of them seen just once. This specimen consisted of CD4+ or CD8+ T cells sorted from blood, obtained in a trial of the OX40 agonist ivuxolimab. These receptors all come from an adult with an advanced solid tumor such as melanoma, head and neck, liver or kidney cancer.

Sample share makes this clone medium-sized. The sample has other DNA sequences that encode this CDR3 too. The chain combines TRBV7-9 with TRBJ1-1; the D is unclear. Trimming cost V 0 bases and J 0 bases, with 8 bases left between them. Germline CDR1 reads SEHNR; CDR2 reads FQNEAQ (reference sequence). The CDR3 is 15 residues long. The CDR3 here is CASSLAEGMNTEAFF. For the CDR3, the DNA is TGTGCCAGCAGCTTAGCGGAGGGAATGAACACTGAAGCTTTCTTT.

The count of this clone is one. This chain uses TRBV6-5 with TRBJ2-2, with unresolved D. CDR3 length equals 11 residues. Germline V gene data show CDR1 as MNHEY and CDR2 as SVGAGI. The V end lost 8 bases, the J end lost 2 bases, and 3 bases lay between the germline ends. CDR3 coding DNA: TGTGCCAGCTCAAACACCGGGGAGCTGTTTTTT. Translation: CASSNTGELFF.

V usage is TRBV7-9 and J usage is TRBJ1-3; D is perhaps TRBD1 (6 bases). The length of the CDR3 is 16 residues. Germline V gene lookup returns CDR1 SEHNR and CDR2 FQNEAQ (reference sequence). The chain's CDR3 is CSLGAILLSSGNTIYF. The CDR3 DNA sequence: TGTTCCTTGGGGGCGATTCTGCTGAGCTCTGGAAACACCATATATTTT.

The rearrangement joins TRBV5-1 to TRBJ2-7; 8 nucleotides match TRBD2. Germline CDR1 is SGHRS and CDR2 is YFSETQ. The V segment lost 7 bases and the J segment 3 bases; nucleotides outside the gene matches: 12. The CDR3 is 15 amino acids. CDR3 amino acids: CASRATRGGVYEQYF. The CDR3 DNA is TGCGCCAGCCGGGCTACACGGGGGGGCGTCTACGAGCAGTACTTC.

This chain uses TRBV30 with TRBJ2-2, with D maybe TRBD1 (6 bases). CDR3 length: 17 amino acids. Trimming removed 7 bases at V and 5 bases at J, with 26 bases between. CDR1 is GTSNPN and CDR2 is SVGIG in the germline V gene (reference sequence). The DNA of the CDR3 is TGTGCCTCCCTAAAAGCTCAGGGGTGGGGTTTGACCGGGGAGCTGTTTTTT. Protein sequence: CASLKAQGWGLTGELFF.

The gene calls are TRBV11-2 and TRBJ2-5, with 7 bases fitting TRBD2. Losses at the gene ends were 1 base for V and 5 bases for J; bases not matched to a gene: 4. Germline V gene sequence: CDR1 SGHAT, CDR2 FQNNGV. This CDR3 spans 14 amino acids. CDR3 nucleotide sequence: TGTGCCAGCAGCTTAGGTTGGCGGGGGGAGACCCAGTACTTC. As protein: CASSLGWRGETQYF.

The V gene is TRBV7-9, the J gene TRBJ2-1; 7 bases are shared with TRBD2. The CDR3 totals 16 residues. Per germline, CDR1 SEHNR and CDR2 FQNEAQ (reference sequence). V dropped 1 base and J dropped 8; count of bases not matched to a gene: 11. CDR3 DNA: TGTGCCAGCAGCTTAGGGTCGGGGGGTGGAATTCATGAGCAGTTCTTC. As protein: CASSLGSGGGIHEQFF.

The chain carries TRBV5-1 and TRBJ2-3, with 12 bases fitting TRBD2. Germline V gene data show CDR1 as SGHRS and CDR2 as YFSETQ. J lost 4 bases, V lost 5 bases, and 14 bases had no gene match. CDR3 length: 18 amino acids. For the CDR3, the DNA is TGCGCCAGCAGATCACTAGCGGGGGGCACTGTTCGCGCAGATACGCAGTATTTT. It is translated as CASRSLAGGTVRADTQYF.

CDR3 sequence: CAITETGELFF. CDR3 DNA: TGTGCCATCACCGAAACCGGGGAGCTGTTTTTT. J is TRBJ2-2 and V is TRBV10-3; no clear D. From germline, CDR1 is ENHRY and CDR2 SYGVKD. The CDR3 is 11 amino acids. V gave up 7 bases and J gave up 5 bases, with 5 bases separating them.

The chain joins TRBV5-8 to TRBJ2-1; D is undetermined. V lost 1 base, J lost 5 bases, and 16 bases lay in between. The CDR3 sequence is 16 residues long. Germline V gives CDR1 SGHTS, CDR2 YDEGEE. In DNA form, the CDR3 reads TGTGCCAGCAGCTTGATAATCGGCGTTCGCAACAATGAGCAGTTCTTC. Translating it yields CASSLIIGVRNNEQFF.

The rearrangement joins TRBV25-1 to TRBJ2-7; TRBD2 might be the D (6 bases). CDR1 is MGHDK and CDR2 is SYGVNS in the germline V gene. This CDR3 spans 15 amino acids. Trimming pared 1 base from V and 5 bases from J, leaving 15 bases between. CDR3 sequence reads: CASSESGTPGDEQYF. CDR3 nucleotide sequence: TGTGCCAGCAGTGAATCCGGGACTCCCGGGGACGAGCAGTACTTC.